This T cell receptor (beta chain) was sequenced for a study of blood T cell repertoires in COVID-19. Study overall: From the United States, Italy and Spain came samples of acute and convalescent COVID-19.

Per the original methods: Using reference gene primer amplification, nucleated cell counts were estimated. TCRdb's copy holds only in-frame clones and misses some; the assay was immunoSEQ multiplex PCR. The V and J calls and clone size come from that table; D and trimming were worked out from the DNA. The sample lists 200,000 to 250,000 clones, 75% to 85% occurring once. CDR3 length: 14 amino acids. Germline V gives CDR1 ENHRY, CDR2 SYGVKD. The ends were cut back, 5 bases at V and 1 base at J, with 11 bases in the middle. This clone has just a few counts. V and J are TRBV10-3 and TRBJ2-5, with D possibly being TRBD2 (6 bases). The specimen sequenced was peripheral blood. The source is a human donor in a cohort sampled during active COVID-19. The CDR3: CAISYTGGQETQYF. The CDR3 DNA follows: TGTGCCATCAGTTACACCGGGGGCCAAGAGACCCAGTACTTC.